Included here is one T cell receptor beta chain sequence, with context. This entry comes from a study of blood T cell repertoires in COVID-19. The table came from immunoSEQ multiplex PCR; TCRdb's copy has only in-frame clones and leaves some out. The sample consists of 110,000 to 150,000 clones, around 84% of them appearing once. V lost 5 bases and J 9 bases, leaving 9 bases between the germline ends. Germline CDR1 SGHRS, CDR2 YFSETQ. This CDR3 region has 12 residues. The receptor was isolated from a woman aged 60 to 75 with acute or convalescent COVID-19. Sequenced sample: peripheral blood. The chain joins TRBV5-1 to TRBJ1-6; TRBD1 is a possible D gene (6 bases). The DNA of the CDR3 is TGCGCCAGCAGGACAGGACCTTCACCCCTCCACTTT. It codes for CASRTGPSPLHF.